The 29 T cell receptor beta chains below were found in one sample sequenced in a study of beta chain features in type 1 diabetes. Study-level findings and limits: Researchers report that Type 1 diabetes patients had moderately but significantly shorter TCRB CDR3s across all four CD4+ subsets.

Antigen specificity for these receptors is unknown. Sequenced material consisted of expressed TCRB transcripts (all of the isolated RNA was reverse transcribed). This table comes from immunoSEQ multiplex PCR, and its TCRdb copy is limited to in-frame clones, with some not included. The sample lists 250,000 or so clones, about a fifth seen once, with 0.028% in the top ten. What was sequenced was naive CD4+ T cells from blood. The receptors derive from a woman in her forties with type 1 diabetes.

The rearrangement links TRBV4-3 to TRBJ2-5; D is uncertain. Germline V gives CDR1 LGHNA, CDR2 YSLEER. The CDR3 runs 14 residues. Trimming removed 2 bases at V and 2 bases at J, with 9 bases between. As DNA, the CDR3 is TGCGCCAGCAGCCAATTCGGGTCACAAGAGACCCAGTACTTC. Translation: CASSQFGSQETQYF.

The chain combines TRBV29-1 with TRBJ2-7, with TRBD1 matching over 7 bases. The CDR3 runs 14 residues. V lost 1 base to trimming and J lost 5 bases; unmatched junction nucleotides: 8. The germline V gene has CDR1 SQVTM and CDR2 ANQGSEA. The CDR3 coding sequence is TGCAGCGTTGAAGGTGGGGCAGGGGGAGACGAGCAGTACTTC. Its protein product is CSVEGGAGGDEQYF.

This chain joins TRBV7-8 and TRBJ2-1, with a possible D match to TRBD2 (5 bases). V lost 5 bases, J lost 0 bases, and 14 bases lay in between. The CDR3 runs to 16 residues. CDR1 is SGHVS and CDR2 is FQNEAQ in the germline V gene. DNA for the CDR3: TGTGCCAGCAGCCCGCCCGGGATGAGCTCCTACAATGAGCAGTTCTTC. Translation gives CASSPPGMSSYNEQFF.

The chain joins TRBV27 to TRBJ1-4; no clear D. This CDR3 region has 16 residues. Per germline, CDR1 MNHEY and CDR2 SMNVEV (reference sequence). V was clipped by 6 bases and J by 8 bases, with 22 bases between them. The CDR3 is CASRFSVSGVDEKLFF. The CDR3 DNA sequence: TGTGCCAGCAGATTCTCCGTGTCCGGGGTTGACGAAAAACTGTTTTTT.

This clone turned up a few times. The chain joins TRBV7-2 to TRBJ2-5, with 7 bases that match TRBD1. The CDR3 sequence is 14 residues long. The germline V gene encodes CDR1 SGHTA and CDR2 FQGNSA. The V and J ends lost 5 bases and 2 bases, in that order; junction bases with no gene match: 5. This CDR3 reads CASSLGTVQETQYF. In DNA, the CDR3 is TGTGCCAGCAGCCTAGGGACAGTTCAAGAGACCCAGTACTTC.

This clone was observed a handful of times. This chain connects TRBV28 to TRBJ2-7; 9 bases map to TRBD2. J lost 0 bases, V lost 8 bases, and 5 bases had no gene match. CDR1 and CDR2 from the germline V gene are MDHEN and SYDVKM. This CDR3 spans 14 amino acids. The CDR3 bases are TGTGCCAGCTCTCTAGCGGGGATCTCCTACGAGCAGTACTTC. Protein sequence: CASSLAGISYEQYF. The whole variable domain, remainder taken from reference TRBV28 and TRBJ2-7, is DVKVTQSSRYLVKRTGEKVFLECVQDMDHENMFWYRQDPGLGLRLIYFSYDVKMKEKGDIPEGYSVSREKKERFSLILESASTNQTSMYLCASSLAGISYEQYFGPGTRLTVT.

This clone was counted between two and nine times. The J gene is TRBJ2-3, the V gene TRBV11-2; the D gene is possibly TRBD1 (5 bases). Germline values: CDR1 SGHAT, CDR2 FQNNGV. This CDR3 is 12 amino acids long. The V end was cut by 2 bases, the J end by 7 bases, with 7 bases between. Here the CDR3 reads CASSLQGHTQYF. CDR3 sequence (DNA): TGTGCCAGCAGCTTACAGGGTCATACGCAGTATTTT.

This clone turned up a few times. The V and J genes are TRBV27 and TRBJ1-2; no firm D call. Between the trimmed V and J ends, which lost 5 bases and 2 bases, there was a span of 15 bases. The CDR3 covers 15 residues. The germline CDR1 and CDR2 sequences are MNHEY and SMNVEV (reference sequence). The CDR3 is CASSPLVGMNYGYTF. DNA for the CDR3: TGTGCCAGCAGTCCCCTCGTCGGGATGAACTATGGCTACACCTTC.

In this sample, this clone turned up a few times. The CDR3 reads CAISRDSYEQYF. In DNA, the CDR3 is TGTGCCATCAGCCGGGACAGCTACGAGCAGTACTTC. The chain joins TRBV10-3 to TRBJ2-7, with 7 nucleotides matching TRBD1. The CDR3 consists of 12 residues. V trimming: 6 bases; J trimming: 3 bases; junction bases outside the gene matches: 2. Per germline, CDR1 ENHRY and CDR2 SYGVKD.

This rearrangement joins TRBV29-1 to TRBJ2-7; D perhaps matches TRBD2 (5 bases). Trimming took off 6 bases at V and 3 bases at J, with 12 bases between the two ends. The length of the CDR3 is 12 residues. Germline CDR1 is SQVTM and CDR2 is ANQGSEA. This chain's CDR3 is CSVAPRGYEQYF. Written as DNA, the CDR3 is TGCAGCGTGGCCCCCCGGGGCTACGAGCAGTACTTC.

The CDR3 sequence: CASSLFSAYEQYF. Here the CDR3 DNA reads TGCGCCAGCAGCTTGTTTAGCGCCTACGAGCAGTACTTC. The chain links TRBV5-1 to TRBJ2-7; D might be TRBD2 (5 bases). The germline V and J ends were trimmed by 1 base and 2 bases, with 7 bases remaining between them. The CDR3 is made up of 13 amino acids. Germline loops: CDR1 SGHRS, CDR2 YFSETQ.

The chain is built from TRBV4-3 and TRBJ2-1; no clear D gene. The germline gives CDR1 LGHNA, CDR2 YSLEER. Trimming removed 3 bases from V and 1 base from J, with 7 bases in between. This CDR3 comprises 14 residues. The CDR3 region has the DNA TGCGCCAGCAGCCAGTCCAATTCCTACAATGAGCAGTTCTTC. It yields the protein CASSQSNSYNEQFF.

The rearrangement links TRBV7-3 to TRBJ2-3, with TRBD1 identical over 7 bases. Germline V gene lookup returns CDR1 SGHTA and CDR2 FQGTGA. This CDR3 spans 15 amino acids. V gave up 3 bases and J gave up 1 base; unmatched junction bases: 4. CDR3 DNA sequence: TGTGCCAGCAGCTTTAGGGGGCGCGGCACAGATACGCAGTATTTT. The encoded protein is CASSFRGRGTDTQYF.

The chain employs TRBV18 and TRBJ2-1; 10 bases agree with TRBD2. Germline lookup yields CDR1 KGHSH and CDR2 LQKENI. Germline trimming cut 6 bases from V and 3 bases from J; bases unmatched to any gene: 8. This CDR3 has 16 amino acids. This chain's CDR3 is CASSELTSGNYNEQFF. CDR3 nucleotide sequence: TGTGCCAGCTCTGAACTCACTAGCGGGAACTACAATGAGCAGTTCTTC.

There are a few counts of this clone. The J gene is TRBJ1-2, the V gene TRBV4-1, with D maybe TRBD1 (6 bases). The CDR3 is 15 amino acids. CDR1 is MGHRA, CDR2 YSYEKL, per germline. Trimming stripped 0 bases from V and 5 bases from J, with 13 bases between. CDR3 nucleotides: TGCGCCAGCAGCCAAGATGACGACAGGCCGTATGGCTACACCTTC. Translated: CASSQDDDRPYGYTF.

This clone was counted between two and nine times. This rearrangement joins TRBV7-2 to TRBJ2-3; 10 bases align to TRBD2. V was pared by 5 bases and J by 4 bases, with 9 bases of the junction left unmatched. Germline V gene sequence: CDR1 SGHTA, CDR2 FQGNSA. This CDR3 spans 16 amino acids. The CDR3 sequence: CASSPYSGGHPDTQYF. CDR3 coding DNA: TGTGCCAGCAGCCCCTATAGCGGGGGGCACCCAGATACGCAGTATTTT.

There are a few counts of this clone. The CDR3 DNA reads as TGTGCCTGGAGGCGACTGGTAAACACCGGGGAGCTGTTTTTT. Its translation: CAWRRLVNTGELFF. The V and J genes are TRBV30 and TRBJ2-2; D not resolved. Between the trimmed V and J ends, which lost 3 bases and 2 bases, there was a span of 10 bases. CDR1 and CDR2 from the germline V gene are GTSNPN and SVGIG (reference sequence). This CDR3 has 14 amino acids.

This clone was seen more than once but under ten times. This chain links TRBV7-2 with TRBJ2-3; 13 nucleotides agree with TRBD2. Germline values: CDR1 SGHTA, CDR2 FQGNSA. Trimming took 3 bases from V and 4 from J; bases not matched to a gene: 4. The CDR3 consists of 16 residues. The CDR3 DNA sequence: TGTGCCAGCAGCTTTCGACTAGCGGGAGGATCAGATACGCAGTATTTT. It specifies CASSFRLAGGSDTQYF.

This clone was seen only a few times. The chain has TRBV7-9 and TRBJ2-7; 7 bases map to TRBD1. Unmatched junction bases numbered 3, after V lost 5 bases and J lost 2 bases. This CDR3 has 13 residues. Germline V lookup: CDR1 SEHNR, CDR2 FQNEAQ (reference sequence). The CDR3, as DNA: TGTGCCAGCAGCCCGACAGGGCCCTACGAGCAGTACTTC. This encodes CASSPTGPYEQYF.

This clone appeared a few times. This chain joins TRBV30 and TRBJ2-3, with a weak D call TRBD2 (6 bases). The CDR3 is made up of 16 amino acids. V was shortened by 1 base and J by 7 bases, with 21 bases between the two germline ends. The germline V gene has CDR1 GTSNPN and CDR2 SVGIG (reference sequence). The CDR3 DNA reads TGTGCCTGGAGTGCGGGAGCAGGGCCCACCCTATATACGCAGTATTTT. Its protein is CAWSAGAGPTLYTQYF.

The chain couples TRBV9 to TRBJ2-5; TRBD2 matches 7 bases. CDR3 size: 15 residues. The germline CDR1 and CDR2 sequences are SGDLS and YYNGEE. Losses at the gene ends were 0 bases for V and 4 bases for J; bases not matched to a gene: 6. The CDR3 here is CASSVDGRFRETQYF. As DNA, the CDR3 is TGTGCCAGCAGCGTAGACGGGAGGTTCCGAGAGACCCAGTACTTC.

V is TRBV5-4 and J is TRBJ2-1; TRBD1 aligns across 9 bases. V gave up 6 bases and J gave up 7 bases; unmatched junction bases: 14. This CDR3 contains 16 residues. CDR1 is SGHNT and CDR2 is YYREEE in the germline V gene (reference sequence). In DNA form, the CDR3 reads TGTGCCAGCACCCCCTCGGGGACAGGGATTCGGAATGAGCAGTTCTTC. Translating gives CASTPSGTGIRNEQFF.

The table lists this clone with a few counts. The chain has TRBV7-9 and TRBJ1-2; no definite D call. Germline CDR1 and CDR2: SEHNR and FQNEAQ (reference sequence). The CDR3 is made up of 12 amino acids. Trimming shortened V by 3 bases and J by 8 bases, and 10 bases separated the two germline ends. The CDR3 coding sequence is TGTGCCAGCAGCTTGCCCTCCCGGGGCTACACCTTC. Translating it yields CASSLPSRGYTF. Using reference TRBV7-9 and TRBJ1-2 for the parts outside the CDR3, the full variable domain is DTGVSQNPRHKITKRGQNVTFRCDPISEHNRLYWYRQTLGQGPEFLTYFQNEAQLEKSRLLSDRFSAERPKGSFSTLEIQRTEQGDSAMYLCASSLPSRGYTFGSGTRLTVV.

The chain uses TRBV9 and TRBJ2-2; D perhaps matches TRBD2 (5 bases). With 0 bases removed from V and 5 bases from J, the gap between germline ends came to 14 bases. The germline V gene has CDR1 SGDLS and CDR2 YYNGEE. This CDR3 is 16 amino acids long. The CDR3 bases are TGTGCCAGCAGCGTAGGAGGGCCGAGGGTTACCGGGGAGCTGTTTTTT. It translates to CASSVGGPRVTGELFF.

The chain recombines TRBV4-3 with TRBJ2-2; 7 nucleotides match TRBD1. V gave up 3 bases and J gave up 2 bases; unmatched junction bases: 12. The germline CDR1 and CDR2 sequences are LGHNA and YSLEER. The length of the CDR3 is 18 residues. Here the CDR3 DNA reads TGCGCCAGCAGCCACCTCGGGACAGCCCTGTCAAACACCGGGGAGCTGTTTTTT. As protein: CASSHLGTALSNTGELFF.

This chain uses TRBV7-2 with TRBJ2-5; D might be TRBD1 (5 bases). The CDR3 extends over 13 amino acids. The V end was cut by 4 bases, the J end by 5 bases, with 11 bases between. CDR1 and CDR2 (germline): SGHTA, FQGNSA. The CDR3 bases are TGTGCCAGCAGCTCCCAGGGCCGGGAGACCCAGTACTTC. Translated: CASSSQGRETQYF.

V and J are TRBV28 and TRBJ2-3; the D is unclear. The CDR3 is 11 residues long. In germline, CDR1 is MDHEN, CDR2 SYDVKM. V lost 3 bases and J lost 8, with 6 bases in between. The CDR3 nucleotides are TGTGCCAGCAGTTTCCTCGGTACGCAGTATTTT. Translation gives CASSFLGTQYF.

CDR3 DNA: TGCGCCAGCAGCCTTAGCGGGAGAAACATCTACGAGCAGTACTTC. It encodes CASSLSGRNIYEQYF. V is TRBV5-1 and J is TRBJ2-7; 9 positions match TRBD2. In germline, CDR1 is SGHRS, CDR2 YFSETQ. V was clipped by 4 bases and J by 3 bases; unmatched bases: 8. The CDR3 contains 15 residues.

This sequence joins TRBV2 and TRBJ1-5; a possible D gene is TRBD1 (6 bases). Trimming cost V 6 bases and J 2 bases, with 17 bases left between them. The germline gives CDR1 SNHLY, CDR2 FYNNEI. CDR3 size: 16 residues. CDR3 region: CASSGTTGIGNQPQHF. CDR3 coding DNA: TGTGCCAGCAGCGGAACAACAGGGATAGGCAATCAGCCCCAGCATTTT.